Presented here are 26 T cell receptor beta chains from one specimen sequenced in a study of spatial heterogeneity in lung cancer. Time point denoted: sample taken at primary tumor resection. No cell sorting; template was whole RNA from tumor, lung tissue or PBMC. From the 5' RACE reads, TCRdb called clonotypes with MiXCR, one entry per CDR3 protein. Of about 17,000 distinct CDR3 sequences in the sample, about 21% were seen once. Here the sequenced sample was PBMCs, taken at surgery. All receptors come from a female donor with early-stage non-small cell lung cancer.

This clonotype was picked up one time. This chain links TRBV5-1 with TRBJ2-1; D remains ambiguous. Germline values: CDR1 SGHRS, CDR2 YFSETQ. Between the trimmed V and J ends, which lost 3 bases and 6 bases, there was a span of 10 bases. The CDR3 consists of 13 residues. CDR3 protein: CASSSGSGNEQFF. For the CDR3, the DNA is TGCGCCAGCAGCTCCGGGTCGGGCAATGAGCAGTTCTTC.

This clonotype was seen ten or more times. The chain combines TRBV7-9 with TRBJ2-5, with unresolved D. The V gene lost 4 bases and the J gene lost 4 bases, with 16 bases spanning the gap. CDR3 size: 15 residues. Germline assignment: CDR1 SEHNR and CDR2 FQNEAQ (reference sequence). Written as DNA, the CDR3 is TGTGCCAGCAGCTCTCTTCCGGGCCCTGGAGAGACCCAGTACTTC. Its protein product is CASSSLPGPGETQYF.

In this sample, this clonotype is medium-sized. The chain joins TRBV9 to TRBJ2-1; D ambiguous. V was cut by 3 bases and J by 10 bases, with 26 bases left in between. The germline CDR1 and CDR2 sequences are SGDLS and YYNGEE. CDR3 length equals 17 residues. CDR3 protein: CASSALFLVPPLNEQFF. CDR3 in DNA: TGTGCCAGCAGCGCCCTATTTTTAGTTCCTCCGTTGAACGAGCAGTTCTTC.

This clonotype was observed at least ten times. This sequence joins TRBV12-3 or TRBV12-4 and TRBJ2-2; the D is unclear. There are 13 residues in the CDR3. Trimming shortened V by 1 base and J by 4 bases, and 4 bases separated the two germline ends. CDR3 loop: CASSLDSTGELFF. In DNA form, the CDR3 reads TGTGCCAGCAGTTTAGACAGCACCGGGGAGCTGTTTTTT.

This clonotype was seen once. The gene calls are TRBV7-2 and TRBJ2-7; D gene uncertain. This CDR3 is built from 13 residues. Looked up from germline, CDR1 is SGHTA and CDR2 is FQGNSA. Trimming cost V 1 base and J 3 bases, with 7 bases left between them. The DNA of the CDR3 is TGTGCCAGCAGCTTAGGGCTAGTCTACGAGCAGTACGTC. Amino acids: CASSLGLVYEQYV.

Many counts were recorded for this clonotype. The chain has TRBV6-1 and TRBJ2-1; the match to TRBD1 covers 8 bases. From germline, CDR1 is MNHNS and CDR2 SASEGT. V lost 6 bases, J lost 7 bases, and 5 bases stayed unmatched. The CDR3 has 13 amino acids. The CDR3 sequence: CASRKTGVNEQFF. The CDR3 DNA reads as TGTGCCAGCAGGAAGACAGGGGTGAATGAGCAGTTCTTC.

This clonotype is medium-sized in the sample. The chain recombines TRBV5-6 with TRBJ1-2; the D is unclear. V lost 2 bases and J 5 bases, leaving 13 bases between the germline ends. In germline, CDR1 is SGHDT, CDR2 YYEEEE. The CDR3 spans 14 residues. The DNA of the CDR3 is TGTGCCAGCAGCTTTTCGGGAATTATATATGGCTACACCTTC. Its translation is CASSFSGIIYGYTF.

This clonotype was recorded many times. The CDR3, as DNA: TGTGCCAGCAGTTTAGTCCCGGGTAACACCGGGGAGCTGTTTTTT. It specifies CASSLVPGNTGELFF. The chain couples TRBV27 to TRBJ2-2; D uncertain. Between the trimmed V and J ends, which lost 2 bases and 2 bases, there was a span of 9 bases. This CDR3 spans 15 amino acids. Germline V gene data show CDR1 as MNHEY and CDR2 as SMNVEV (reference sequence).

In its sample, this clonotype was seen many times. The gene calls are TRBV6-1 and TRBJ2-2, with 8 bases aligning to TRBD1. Germline assignment: CDR1 MNHNS and CDR2 SASEGT. V shed 5 bases and J 4 bases; nucleotides not matched to a gene: 3. The CDR3 is 14 residues long. Written as DNA, the CDR3 is TGTGCCAGCAGTATAACAGGGGGCACCGGGGAGCTGTTTTTT. Translation gives CASSITGGTGELFF.

This clonotype was seen repeatedly, ten times or more. The rearrangement links TRBV12-3 or TRBV12-4 to TRBJ1-3; D is unclear. The CDR3 consists of 15 residues. V was pared by 4 bases and J by 7 bases, with 17 bases between. This CDR3 reads CASSSGEKGRNTIYF. The CDR3 nucleotides are TGTGCCAGCAGTTCCGGGGAAAAAGGGCGGAACACCATATATTTT.

In this sample, this clonotype turned up many times. The CDR3 region is CSARDPGPETQYF. As DNA, the CDR3 is TGCAGTGCTAGAGATCCGGGGCCAGAGACCCAGTACTTC. The chain uses TRBV20-1 and TRBJ2-5, with D perhaps assigned TRBD1 or TRBD2 (5 bases each). CDR1 DFQATT and CDR2 SNEGSKA come from the germline V gene (reference sequence). V dropped 0 bases and J dropped 4 bases, with 9 bases sitting between them. The CDR3 has 13 amino acids.

This clonotype was counted at least ten times. The V and J genes are TRBV2 and TRBJ2-1, with 14 bases matching TRBD2. This CDR3 contains 15 residues. Trimming at V came to 2 bases and at J to 10 bases, leaving 4 bases not matched to a gene. Germline V gives CDR1 SNHLY, CDR2 FYNNEI. For the CDR3, the DNA is TGTGCCAGCAGTGAACGGACTAGCGGGAGGTTCGAGCAGTTCTTC. This sequence encodes CASSERTSGRFEQFF.

By its share, this clonotype is medium-sized (0.01 to 0.1%). This chain connects TRBV30 to TRBJ1-1; D gene unclear. Germline loops: CDR1 GTSNPN, CDR2 SVGIG (reference sequence). Trimming removed 5 bases from V and 0 bases from J, with 10 bases in between. The CDR3 runs to 13 residues. CDR3 DNA sequence: TGTGCCTGGGCTAGGTTTATGAACACTGAAGCTTTCTTT. Protein product: CAWARFMNTEAFF.

The chain uses TRBV7-8 and TRBJ2-7, with 13 positions matching TRBD2. The CDR3 covers 16 residues. After removal of 1 base from V and 9 bases from J, the junction contained 9 bases not matched to a gene. Germline assignment: CDR1 SGHVS and CDR2 FQNEAQ. The chain's CDR3 is CASSLGGTSGTTRQYF. CDR3 nucleotides: TGTGCCAGCAGCTTAGGCGGGACTAGCGGGACAACCCGGCAGTACTTC.

Ten or more counts support this clonotype. The chain joins TRBV20-1 to TRBJ1-1; tentative D call: TRBD1 (5 bases). Germline lookup yields CDR1 DFQATT and CDR2 SNEGSKA (reference sequence). CDR3 length: 14 amino acids. The V end was cut by 3 bases, the J end by 8 bases, with 19 bases between. This chain's CDR3 is CSASRDLTVAEAFF. The CDR3 DNA is TGCAGTGCTAGTAGGGACTTAACCGTTGCCGAAGCTTTCTTT.

The sample holds many counts of this clonotype. The chain employs TRBV29-1 and TRBJ1-3, with D possibly being TRBD1 (5 bases). Germline CDR1 SQVTM, CDR2 ANQGSEA. The CDR3 runs 12 residues. The V gene lost 4 bases and the J gene lost 4 bases, with 8 bases spanning the gap. The chain's CDR3 is CSVGTGGNTIYF. The DNA for the CDR3 is TGCAGCGTTGGAACAGGAGGAAACACCATATATTTT.

This clonotype was seen at least ten times. The chain's CDR3 is CASTHRQGPGNTIYF. CDR3 bases: TGTGCCAGTACACACCGCCAGGGACCTGGAAACACCATATATTTT. The chain combines TRBV19 with TRBJ1-3; TRBD1 is a possible D gene (5 bases). V dropped 7 bases and J dropped 2 bases, with 15 bases sitting between them. This CDR3 contains 15 residues. Germline assignment: CDR1 LNHDA and CDR2 SQIVND (reference sequence). The full variable domain, in which reference TRBV19 and TRBJ1-3 provide the parts outside the CDR3, is DGGITQSPKYLFRKEGQNVTLSCEQNLNHDAMYWYRQDPGQGLRLIYYSQIVNDFQKGDIAEGYSVSREKKESFPLTVTSAQKNPTAFYLCASTHRQGPGNTIYFGEGSWLTVV.

This clonotype is labeled medium-sized (0.01 to 0.1%). The chain recombines TRBV25-1 with TRBJ2-7, with a tentative D call TRBD2 (7 bases). Germline loops: CDR1 MGHDK, CDR2 SYGVNS. CDR3 length: 15 residues. Trimming cost V 1 base and J 2 bases, with 12 bases left between them. In DNA, the CDR3 is TGTGCCAGCAGTGAATCTCAAGGGGGGGCCTACGAGCAGTACTTC. As protein: CASSESQGGAYEQYF.

The rearrangement links TRBV2 to TRBJ1-4; D unresolved. The CDR3 is 13 residues long. Looked up from germline, CDR1 is SNHLY and CDR2 is FYNNEI. The V gene lost 3 bases and the J gene lost 4 bases, with 6 bases spanning the gap. This CDR3 is CASSDSFNEKLFF. The CDR3 DNA sequence: TGTGCCAGCAGTGACAGCTTTAATGAAAAACTGTTTTTT.

This clonotype was detected ten times or more. The chain employs TRBV11-1 and TRBJ2-7; 7 bases line up with TRBD2. CDR1 SGHAT and CDR2 FQDESV come from the germline V gene (reference sequence). After removal of 5 bases from V and 0 bases from J, the junction contained 7 bases not matched to a gene. The CDR3 runs 15 residues. The CDR3 loop is CASSTRGGSSYEQYF. The CDR3 DNA reads as TGTGCCAGCAGCACACGCGGGGGAAGCTCCTACGAGCAGTACTTC. Variable domain in full (rest from reference TRBV11-1 and TRBJ2-7): EAEVAQSPRYKITEKSQAVAFWCDPISGHATLYWYRQILGQGPELLVQFQDESVVDDSQLPKDRFSAERLKGVDSTLKIQPAELGDSAMYLCASSTRGGSSYEQYFGPGTRLTVT.

This clonotype counts as medium-sized. This rearrangement joins TRBV20-1 to TRBJ2-5; 9 bases line up with TRBD1. V dropped 5 bases and J dropped 1; count of bases not matched to a gene: 5. The length of the CDR3 is 14 residues. The germline V gene encodes CDR1 DFQATT and CDR2 SNEGSKA (reference sequence). The CDR3 DNA reads TGCAGTGCTTGGGACAGGGCAGGCCAAGAGACCCAGTACTTC. It yields the protein CSAWDRAGQETQYF.

This clonotype is labeled as medium-sized (0.01 to 0.1%). The chain employs TRBV28 and TRBJ2-1; 12 bases map to TRBD2. V shed 6 bases and J 5 bases; nucleotides not matched to a gene: 29. CDR3 length equals 23 residues. The germline V gene encodes CDR1 MDHEN and CDR2 SYDVKM. This chain's CDR3 is CASSQMSDRWTRETSGSNNEQFF. In DNA, the CDR3 is TGTGCCAGCAGCCAAATGTCGGACAGGTGGACCCGGGAGACTAGCGGGAGCAACAATGAGCAGTTCTTC.

This clonotype was counted between two and nine times. The chain is built from TRBV9 and TRBJ2-3; D possibly uses TRBD1 or TRBD2 (5 bases each). V was cut by 0 bases and J by 2 bases, with 13 bases left in between. The CDR3 runs 16 residues. Germline V gene data show CDR1 as SGDLS and CDR2 as YYNGEE. The DNA for the CDR3 is TGTGCCAGCAGCGTAGCACCGGGGCCCCACACAGATACGCAGTATTTT. As protein: CASSVAPGPHTDTQYF. Full variable domain (missing parts from reference TRBV9 and TRBJ2-3): DSGVTQTPKHLITATGQRVTLRCSPRSGDLSVYWYQQSLDQGLQFLIQYYNGEERAKGNILERFSAQQFPDLHSELNLSSLELGDSALYFCASSVAPGPHTDTQYFGPGTRLTVL.

This clonotype was observed at least ten times. V and J are TRBV28 and TRBJ2-7; possible D gene TRBD2, 6 bases. The germline V and J ends were trimmed by 3 bases and 7 bases, with 19 bases remaining between them. The CDR3 has 15 residues. Looked up from germline, CDR1 is MDHEN and CDR2 is SYDVKM. The CDR3 protein is CASSFTGVVLSEQYF. The CDR3 DNA is TGTGCCAGCAGTTTTACGGGAGTGGTCTTGAGTGAGCAGTACTTC.

This clonotype was counted only a few times. The V gene is TRBV20-1, the J gene TRBJ1-2; D ambiguous. The CDR3 consists of 12 residues. Germline V gene lookup returns CDR1 DFQATT and CDR2 SNEGSKA (reference sequence). Trimming stripped 1 base from V and 4 bases from J, with 7 bases between. CDR3 in amino acids: CSARVETYGYTF. In nucleotides, the CDR3 is TGCAGTGCTAGAGTAGAGACCTATGGCTACACCTTC.

This clonotype was found a few times. V usage is TRBV20-1 and J usage is TRBJ1-3, with unresolved D. The CDR3 runs to 12 residues. Germline V lookup: CDR1 DFQATT, CDR2 SNEGSKA (reference sequence). V lost 5 bases and J 4 bases, leaving 9 bases between the germline ends. Written as DNA, the CDR3 is TGCAGTGCTTTCGGTCCCGGAAACACCATATATTTT. Translated: CSAFGPGNTIYF.